Listed below are T cell receptor beta chains from one sample, sequenced in a study of cytomegalovirus exposure and HLA in healthy donors. Method: immunoSEQ multiplex PCR; TCRdb's copy keeps in-frame clones and lacks some. Among about 55,000 clones listed, about three quarters were seen once. Input material: PBMCs. The receptors derive from a female donor in good health and CMV-seronegative. Both conserved end residues are part of each CDR3. The D gene is left open where the match is weak. Some rows mark clone size as missing; the rest say once, few, many or name a class of expanded clone.

d_call j_call clone_size v_call cdr3_nt cdr3_aa
NA TRBJ2-5 NA TRBV6-6 TGTGCCAGCAGTTACCATCAACAAGAGACCCAGTACTTC CASSYHQQETQYF
TRBD2 TRBJ2-1 NA TRBV27 TGTGCCAGCAGTTGGTTAGCGGGAGGGGGTGGGAATGAGCAGTTCTTC CASSWLAGGGGNEQFF
NA TRBJ1-2 NA TRBV6-5 TGTGCCAGCACTATAGAACCTAATTACTATGGCTACACCTTC CASTIEPNYYGYTF
NA TRBJ1-2 once TRBV18 TGTGCCAGCTCCGAGGACAGTAACTATGGCTACACCTTC CASSEDSNYGYTF
NA TRBJ1-1 NA TRBV11-2 TGTGCCAGCAGCTTAAGGGACACCACTGAAGCTTTCTTT CASSLRDTTEAFF
TRBD1 TRBJ2-5 NA TRBV4-1 TGCGCCAGCAGCCAAGGAGACAGGGACAGGGAGACCCAGTACTTC CASSQGDRDRETQYF
NA TRBJ1-2 few TRBV10-3 TGTGCCATCAGTGAACTCGCGGGCGCTAACTATGGCTACACCTTC CAISELAGANYGYTF
TRBD2 TRBJ2-5 NA TRBV5-1 TGCGCCAGCAGCTTGGCAACGGCGGGAGAGGAGACCCAGTACTTC CASSLATAGEETQYF
TRBD1 TRBJ1-1 NA TRBV2 TGTGCCAGCAAAGGACAGGGCGAAGCTTTCTTT CASKGQGEAFF
NA TRBJ1-6 NA TRBV10-3 TGTGCCATCAGTGAGTCTCTAAGCTCCTATAATTCACCCCTCCACTTT CAISESLSSYNSPLHF
TRBD2 TRBJ2-3 NA TRBV2 TGTGCCAGCAAACGACTAGCGGGCACAGATACGCAGTATTTT CASKRLAGTDTQYF
TRBD1 TRBJ1-1 NA TRBV30 TGTGCCTGGAGTACCAGGGGGAGGGAAGCTTTCTTT CAWSTRGREAFF
TRBD2 TRBJ2-5 NA TRBV5-1 TGCGCCAGCAGCCCCCTAGCGGGGGGAGGTGAGACCCAGTACTTC CASSPLAGGGETQYF
NA TRBJ1-1 few TRBV6-1 TGTGCCAGCAGTGGGGTAAACAGGGCCAGCACTGAAGCTTTCTTT CASSGVNRASTEAFF
TRBD2 TRBJ2-1 NA TRBV4-1 TGCGCCAGCAGCCAAGAAGGGACTAGCGGGGGGAACAATGAGCAGTTCTTC CASSQEGTSGGNNEQFF
TRBD1 TRBJ1-2 once TRBV6-5 TGTGCCAGCAGGACAGGGGAGGAAGGCTACACCTTC CASRTGEEGYTF
TRBD2 TRBJ2-7 NA TRBV28 TGTGCCAGCAGTTTGGGCGGGAGGGTTATCTACGAGCAGTACTTC CASSLGGRVIYEQYF
NA TRBJ2-7 NA TRBV7-9 TGTGCCAGCAGCTCAGGGTCGGCTAGCTCCTACGAGCAGTACTTC CASSSGSASSYEQYF
NA TRBJ2-5 once TRBV7-6 TGTGCCAGCAGCTTATCGAGCGGTTCGGGGACCCAGTACTTC CASSLSSGSGTQYF
NA TRBJ2-6 NA TRBV2 TGTGCCAGCTCATCGTTCAAGCGATTCGCTGGGGCCAACGTCCTGACTTTC CASSSFKRFAGANVLTF
NA TRBJ2-7 NA TRBV11-2 TGTGCCAGCAGCTCCTTGACAGGTATCAATCGCTACGAGCAGTACTTC CASSSLTGINRYEQYF
TRBD2 TRBJ2-1 once TRBV28 TGTGCCAGCAGTTCGCGACTAGCGGGGGATAGTAACAATGAGCAGTTCTTC CASSSRLAGDSNNEQFF
TRBD1 TRBJ2-7 NA TRBV29-1 TGCAGCGTCCAGGGGCCGGGACAGAACTCCTACGAGCAGTACTTC CSVQGPGQNSYEQYF
NA TRBJ2-7 NA TRBV28 TGTGCCAGCAGTTTAGGGGACAATCCCTACGAGCAGTACTTC CASSLGDNPYEQYF
NA TRBJ2-7 once TRBV7-9 TGTGCCAGCAGGTCGGACCTCCCGGGAGACGAGCAGTACTTC CASRSDLPGDEQYF
NA TRBJ1-1 few TRBV6-1 TGTGCCAGCAGTCTACAACGGGTGGCTTTCTTT CASSLQRVAFF